This T cell receptor (beta chain) was observed in a study of blood T cell repertoires in COVID-19. TCRdb's table, derived via immunoSEQ multiplex PCR, lists solely in-frame clones and lacks some. The sample includes 270,000 or so clones, roughly 84% of them seen just once. V lost 3 bases and J lost 14; bases outside the gene matches: 15. The CDR3 sequence is 15 residues long. Per the germline V gene, CDR1 is ENHRY and CDR2 is SYGVKD. Across under 25 US areas, participants ranged in age from about 18 to 90 years. Cohort placement rested on clinical history that participants reported themselves. The gene calls are TRBV10-3 and TRBJ1-5, with 8 bases fitting TRBD1. This receptor was taken from a woman aged 45-60 years who had been exposed to COVID-19. Source material: PBMCs or T cells enriched from blood (not recorded which). The CDR3 DNA is TGTGCCATCAGTGAAGAAATGAGGGGACAGGCTGTGGAGCATTTT. Amino acids: CAISEEMRGQAVEHF.